Listed below are T cell receptor beta chains from one sample, sequenced in a study of OX40 agonist ivuxolimab in advanced cancers. Some clones are missing from TCRdb's copy, which holds only in-frame ones; the method was immunoSEQ multiplex PCR. Of roughly 100,000 clones in the sample, roughly 90% were seen once. The sequences come from CD4+ or CD8+ T cells sorted from blood, collected in a trial of the OX40 agonist ivuxolimab. These receptors all come from an adult with an advanced solid tumor such as melanoma, head and neck, liver or kidney cancer. Both conserved end residues are part of each CDR3. D genes are given only for firm matches. Size values are once, few and many counts, or a class for expanded clones, and some rows have none.

-,TRBV6-1,TRBJ1-1,-,TGTGCCAGCAGTGTGCGGGAATTATACACTGAAGCTTTCTTT,CASSVRELYTEAFF
few,TRBV9,TRBJ2-2,-,TGTGCCAGCAGCGTAGAGATTAACACCGGGGAGCTGTTTTTT,CASSVEINTGELFF
-,TRBV11-2,TRBJ2-1,-,TGTGCCAGCAGCTTCGGACTTAACAATGAGCAGTTCTTC,CASSFGLNNEQFF
once,TRBV5-6,TRBJ2-1,TRBD2,TGTGCCAGCAGTGAATTGGGTGGGACTAGTTCAGTGAATGAGCAGTTCTTC,CASSELGGTSSVNEQFF
-,TRBV11-2,TRBJ2-1,TRBD2,TGTGCCAGCAGCCCGACTAGCGGGGGCCTCAATGAGCAGTTCTTC,CASSPTSGGLNEQFF
few,TRBV9,TRBJ1-1,-,TGTGCCAGCAGCCCCCAGGTAAATATTGGGAACACTGAAGCTTTCTTT,CASSPQVNIGNTEAFF
-,TRBV6-5,TRBJ1-5,-,TGTGCCAGCAGTTACTCGTGGGGCACCCAGCCCCAGCATTTT,CASSYSWGTQPQHF
-,TRBV6-5,TRBJ2-7,-,TGTGCCAGCAGTTACAGCTCCTACGGGAACGAGCAGTACTTC,CASSYSSYGNEQYF
-,TRBV9,TRBJ1-4,-,TGTGCCAGCAGCGTAGCCGTCGGGGCCGCGAGTCATCATGAAAAACTGTTTTTT,CASSVAVGAASHHEKLFF
-,TRBV27,TRBJ1-1,TRBD1,TGTGCCAGCAGTTGGGACAGCTTGAACACTGAAGCTTTCTTT,CASSWDSLNTEAFF
-,TRBV5-1,TRBJ2-4,-,TGCGCCAGCAGCCCCAGCGGTGATGGCATTCAGTACTTC,CASSPSGDGIQYF
-,TRBV13,TRBJ2-7,-,TGTGCCAGCAGCTTAGGACCGAGGGCCTACGAGCAGTACTTC,CASSLGPRAYEQYF
-,TRBV5-6,TRBJ1-6,TRBD1,TGTGCCAGCAGCCTCGGGGCAGGGGGCCCTAATTCACCCCTCCACTTT,CASSLGAGGPNSPLHF
-,TRBV5-8,TRBJ1-5,-,TGTGCCAGCAGACCCAGGTGGGGGATCTCCAATCAGCCCCAGCATTTT,CASRPRWGISNQPQHF
-,TRBV5-6,TRBJ2-5,-,TGTGCCAGCAGCTTCTTGGACCTCTCTCAAGAGACCCAGTACTTC,CASSFLDLSQETQYF
-,TRBV5-1,TRBJ2-3,-,TGCGCCAGCAGCTTGTCAGTCAGAGATACGCAGTATTTT,CASSLSVRDTQYF
-,TRBV6-1,TRBJ2-7,-,TGTGCCAGCAGTGTAAGGGTCCACGAGCAGTACTTC,CASSVRVHEQYF
few,TRBV19,TRBJ1-2,TRBD1,TGTGCCAGTAGTATCGGGGCAGGGGGAGGCTATGGCTACACCTTC,CASSIGAGGGYGYTF
-,TRBV6-5,TRBJ2-7,-,TGTGCCAGCAGTTACTCGTTCGCGGGGCGCGTCTACGAGCAGTACTTC,CASSYSFAGRVYEQYF
-,TRBV30,TRBJ2-2,-,TGTGCCTGGAGTGTACGAGCGGGCGGGGAGCTGTTTTTT,CAWSVRAGGELFF
-,TRBV10-1,TRBJ2-3,-,TGCGCCAGCAGTGAGGGTAGTTCGCAGTATTTT,CASSEGSSQYF
-,TRBV2,TRBJ1-4,-,TGTGCCAGCAGTGAGTCTGATGAAAAACTGTTTTTT,CASSESDEKLFF
-,TRBV6-4,TRBJ2-5,-,TGTGCCAGCAGTGACAGGGAGACCCAGTACTTC,CASSDRETQYF
-,TRBV10-1,TRBJ2-5,TRBD1,TGCGCCAGCAGTGAGTCGACGGGACAGGGAAAAGAGACCCAGTACTTC,CASSESTGQGKETQYF
-,TRBV7-6,TRBJ2-1,TRBD2,TGTGCCAGCAGCTCCCTAGCGGGTTTTTACAATGAGCAGTTCTTC,CASSSLAGFYNEQFF
-,TRBV7-3,TRBJ2-2,-,TGTGCCAGCAGCTTCGGGTGGAGCACCGGGGAGCTGTTTTTT,CASSFGWSTGELFF
-,TRBV4-2,TRBJ2-7,-,TGTGCCAGCAGCCAAGATAAGGGGGGATACGAGCAGTACTTC,CASSQDKGGYEQYF
-,TRBV27,TRBJ2-1,TRBD2,TGTGCCAGCAGTTCATACGGACTAGCGGGGTCCCACAATGAGCAGTTCTTC,CASSSYGLAGSHNEQFF
-,TRBV6-1,TRBJ1-1,-,TGTGCCAGCAGTCTTCGGGTCAACACTGAAGCTTTCTTT,CASSLRVNTEAFF
-,TRBV6-6,TRBJ1-1,-,TGTGCCAGCAGCCCCAAGAACACTGAAGCTTTCTTT,CASSPKNTEAFF
-,TRBV21-1,TRBJ1-2,-,TGTGCCAGCAGCAAAATAGGGGGACCCGCGGATGGCTACACCTTC,CASSKIGGPADGYTF
-,TRBV12-5,TRBJ1-1,-,TGTGCTAGTGGTTTGGGGGGCACTGAAGCTTTCTTT,CASGLGGTEAFF
-,TRBV6-5,TRBJ1-1,-,TGTGCCAGCAGTGCCTTTCCGGGACTACGAACAGGAGCTTTCTTT,CASSAFPGLRTGAFF
few,TRBV7-9,TRBJ2-7,-,TGTGCCAGCAGCACCGAGACCTACGAGCAGTACTTC,CASSTETYEQYF
once,TRBV27,TRBJ2-1,-,TGTGCCAGCAGTTCGGAGTATGAGCAGTTCTTC,CASSSEYEQFF
-,TRBV19,TRBJ2-1,-,TGTGCCAGTAGTATAGACAGGCCCTCCACCTACAATGAGCAGTTCTTC,CASSIDRPSTYNEQFF
-,TRBV15,TRBJ1-3,TRBD1,TGTGCCACCAGCAGAGAGAGAACAGGGGGCGCCGGAAACACCATATATTTT,CATSRERTGGAGNTIYF
-,TRBV6-1,TRBJ2-7,TRBD1,TGTGCCAGCATACGGACAGGTTCTTACGAGCAGTACTTC,CASIRTGSYEQYF
-,TRBV6-6,TRBJ1-2,-,TGTGCCAGCAGTTACCCCGCGGCTAACTATGGCTACACCTTC,CASSYPAANYGYTF
-,TRBV18,TRBJ2-7,-,TGTGCCAGCTCACCAGTCGAGTCTGGAAACGAGCAGTACTTC,CASSPVESGNEQYF
-,TRBV19,TRBJ2-3,TRBD1,TGTGCCAGTAGTATCCTGGGACAGGGCTTAGATACGCAGTATTTT,CASSILGQGLDTQYF
once,TRBV19,TRBJ2-6,-,TGTGCCAGTAGTATATTTTCCGGCTCTGGGGCCAACGTCCTGACTTTC,CASSIFSGSGANVLTF
-,TRBV29-1,TRBJ2-2,-,TGCAGCGTTTCACAGGGACGCGGCACCGGGGAGCTGTTTTTT,CSVSQGRGTGELFF
-,TRBV11-3,TRBJ2-7,TRBD2,TGTGCCAGCAGCTTAGATGGGAGACTAGCGGGAGAAGAGCAGTACTTC,CASSLDGRLAGEEQYF
-,TRBV19,TRBJ2-1,TRBD2,TGTGCCAGTAGTATCGGGGGGGCTAACTCCTACAATGAGCAGTTCTTC,CASSIGGANSYNEQFF
-,TRBV19,TRBJ2-7,TRBD1,TGTGCCAGTAGTAGGTCAGGGACAGGCTACGAGCAGTACTTC,CASSRSGTGYEQYF
-,TRBV5-1,TRBJ2-1,TRBD1,TGCGCCAGCAGCTCGGTGGACAGGAACAATGAGCAGTTCTTC,CASSSVDRNNEQFF
-,TRBV7-9,TRBJ2-2,-,TGTGCCAGCAGCCAGACAACCCCTTTAGGGAACACCGGGGAGCTGTTTTTT,CASSQTTPLGNTGELFF
-,TRBV5-6,TRBJ2-5,TRBD1,TGTGCCAGCAGCCTCCTCACAGGGGGCAGAGAGACCCAGTACTTC,CASSLLTGGRETQYF
-,TRBV30,TRBJ1-5,-,TGTGCCTGGAGTAAGGAACAGTATATCAATCAGCCCCAGCATTTT,CAWSKEQYINQPQHF
-,TRBV7-2,TRBJ2-7,TRBD1,TGTGCCAGCAGCACGCTTGACAGGGCCTACGAGCAGTACTTC,CASSTLDRAYEQYF
-,TRBV14,TRBJ2-7,-,TGTGCCAGCAGCCAAGAATCGAGGACATCAAGCTACGAGCAGTACTTC,CASSQESRTSSYEQYF